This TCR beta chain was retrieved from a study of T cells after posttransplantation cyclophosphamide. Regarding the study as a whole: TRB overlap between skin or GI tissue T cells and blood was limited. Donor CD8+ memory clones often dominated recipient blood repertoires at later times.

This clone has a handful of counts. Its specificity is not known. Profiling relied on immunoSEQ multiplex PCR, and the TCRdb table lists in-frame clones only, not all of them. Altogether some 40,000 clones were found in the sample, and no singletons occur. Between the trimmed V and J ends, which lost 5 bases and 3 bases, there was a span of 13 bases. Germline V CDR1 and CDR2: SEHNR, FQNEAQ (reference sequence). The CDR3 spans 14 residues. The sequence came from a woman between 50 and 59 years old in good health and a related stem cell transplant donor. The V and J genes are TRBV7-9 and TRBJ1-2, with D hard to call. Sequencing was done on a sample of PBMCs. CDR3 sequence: CASSVRRQDYGYTF. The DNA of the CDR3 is TGTGCCAGCAGCGTTAGGAGGCAGGACTATGGCTACACCTTC.